This T cell receptor beta chain was sequenced in a study of T-cell memory formation after mild COVID-19. Comments on this clonotype: The antigen remains undetermined.

Notes on the study in general: Prior to infection, memory already included some responding clones, suggesting cross-reactive memory joined. Specificity for SARS-CoV-2 was not confirmed among the second-wave clones peaking on day 37. Clones contracting over day 15 to 85 were CD4/CD8 balanced, with later expanders leaning CD4+.

TCR alpha and TCR beta cDNA libraries carrying sample barcodes and UMIs came from 5'RACE with constant-segment primers. TCRdb reprocessed the 5' RACE reads via MiXCR and lists one record per CDR3 protein. The top ten hold under 15% of the sample, which has about 470,000 distinct CDR3 sequences, about 23% seen once. Trimming stripped 2 bases from V and 5 bases from J, with 9 bases between. Germline CDR1 and CDR2: SQVTM and ANQGSEA. The CDR3 is 12 amino acids. The rearrangement links TRBV29-1 to TRBJ1-2; tentatively, D is TRBD1 (6 bases). The TCR originated in an adult woman who had mild COVID-19 (a few samples of this study predate the infection). Cell type and time point are not known. Sequences were obtained from PBMCs or a T cell subset sorted from them (not recorded which). In DNA, the CDR3 is TGCAGCGTTGAATCCAGGGGTTATGGCTACACCTTC. Translation: CSVESRGYGYTF. The full variable domain, with the rest looked up from reference TRBV29-1 and TRBJ1-2, is SAVISQKPSRDICQRGTSLTIQCQVDSQVTMMFWYRQQPGQSLTLIATANQGSEATYESGFVIDKFPISRPNLTFSTLTVSNMSPEDSSIYLCSVESRGYGYTFGSGTRLTVV.